This TCR beta chain was found in a study of cytomegalovirus exposure and HLA in healthy donors (dated by TCRdb to the late 2010s). In the study overall: In an earlier analysis of some 610 of the donors, approximately 260 Gb of sequence data and some 120 million unique TCR beta sequences from about 190 million T cells were reported. Roughly 310 gigabases of sequencing data and approximately 85 million unique TCR sequences were included in an early release covering roughly 600 HLA-typed donors. Among the 398 genotyped donors, about 85% belonged to the genetic ancestry cluster associated with self-reported Caucasian donors. The study aimed to test whether cataloging public T cell receptors could reveal signatures of past pathogen exposure. The study used immunosequencing to profile the T cell repertoires of 666 subjects and linked those repertoires to cytomegalovirus serostatus. In addition to the first cohort of hundreds of subjects, a separate validation cohort of some 120 different subjects was used. The study combined high-throughput TCR immunosequencing, statistical association of individual TCRs with disease status, and machine learning to predict cytomegalovirus infection status. A later analysis re-examined previously published TCR beta repertoires from about 700 donors and added high-resolution HLA genotyping to investigate patterns of TCR occurrence. Rather than using new phenotypic data, the later analysis identified candidate immune exposures from TCR beta sequences and from how often those sequences occurred across donors. An earlier analysis of 500 to 750 of the donors applied high-throughput TCR beta sequencing to assess whether each TCR beta V gene segment acted as functional or pseudogenic. Donor age, sex, ethnicity and CMV serostatus were compiled alongside the repertoire data. A later genetic analysis took genome-wide SNP genotypes for about 55% of the 666 donors and used that subset as a discovery cohort. All discovery cohort repertoires had been generated using a single sequencing platform. Class I and class II HLA loci were covered by the typing at four-digit resolution. Typing coverage differed by locus: A, B, C, DRB1 and DQB1 were typed in roughly 620-630 donors, DQA1 in 500 to 550, DPA1 in 606, and DPB1 in roughly 470. Roughly five DR-DQ haplotypes were handled as single units for association and clustering, since linkage in the cohort was strong. Among approximately 370 genotyped donors of the cohort, an average of approximately 240,000 unique TCR beta nucleotide sequences was sequenced per donor, of which roughly 18% were non-productive. What the study reported, not specific to this receptor: The study listed approximately 160 TCR beta chains as associated with cytomegalovirus. Because HLA typing was missing for some donors at each locus, association tests included only the typed subset. In an earlier analysis of approximately 590 of the donors, most TCR beta V segments appeared in productive rearrangements about 90% or about 30% of the time, broadly matching IMGT annotations. A further reported finding was that TCR beta sequences accurately predicted the HLA-A and HLA-B alleles for most subjects in the first cohort. Only TCR beta chains were sequenced in this cohort, and the absence of alpha or paired-chain data limited detectable features. In a later analysis, HLA-associated TCR beta chains showed more clonal expansion and lower generation probabilities than non-associated chains that were equally common. For the cohort, immune exposure information was limited to CMV serostatus. Three of the identified cytomegalovirus-associated TCR beta chains were confirmed in vitro to be specific for cytomegalovirus antigens. Because the 87-base-pair reads could not distinguish some IMGT-functional V segments, including TRBV6-2 and TRBV6-3, those segments were excluded. A cluster of highly shared sequence variants was judged likely to represent a technical artifact of the sequencing pipeline. Because counts were too low, some 16 rarely observed V segments, including chromosome 9 orphons, were excluded from the earlier analysis of fewer than 650 of the donors. A later genetic analysis reported fewer N-insertions in productive TCRs among donors in an Asian-associated ancestry cluster than the roughly 650-donor mean. The presence/absence analyses assumed that sequencing depth was roughly uniform across donors, and that assumption may not be true. Linkage disequilibrium might explain the correlated functional status among segregating V segments, but an unknown experimental factor could not be ruled out. In a later analysis, several top co-occurrence clusters were reported to appear linked to parvovirus B19, influenza, CMV and Epstein-Barr virus. The classifier was reported to diagnose cytomegalovirus status with high specificity and sensitivity in both the original cohort and the validation cohort. V-gene and J-gene trimming of TCR beta chains was associated with a missense DCLRE1C variant in a later genetic analysis, and the association was replicated in an independent cohort. It was suggested by the authors that the approach could potentially be generalized to other disease states and immunological phenotypes. Across donors, most TCR sequences were observed very rarely, whereas some public TCRs were present in many individuals. In a later analysis, most CMV-associated TCR beta chains were found to appear HLA-restricted, with HLA associations seemingly driven largely by CMV exposure. In a later analysis, TCR association rates were found to vary across HLA loci, with the most associated TCRs seen for DRB1 alleles and the fewest for HLA-C alleles. Specific HLA alleles were associated with 16,951 TCR beta sequences at a false discovery rate of 0.05 in a later analysis. When HLA alleles, especially DR and DQ, strongly co-occurred, attributing TCR associations to individual alleles was difficult.

The cohort consisted of 600 or so healthy bone marrow donors. All cohort members were sampled while nominally healthy, although unrecorded immune exposures were likely present. The donor was CMV seronegative and belonged to the group of 352 seronegative cohort members. Every donor gave a peripheral blood sample, and the peripheral blood mononuclear cells from that sample were used for TCR beta sequencing. The Qiagen DNeasy Blood Extraction Kit was used to extract genomic DNA from the blood cell samples. The receptor library was made with the immunoSEQ multiplex PCR assay. The multiplex PCR relied on a mix of 60 forward primers for TCR Vbeta segments and 13 reverse primers for TCR Jbeta segments. A multiplex PCR assay on genomic DNA amplified the CDR3 region of rearranged TCR beta genes. On the Illumina HiSeq System, the amplified TCR beta libraries were sequenced as 87-base-pair reads. The paper's processing steps were these. In a later analysis, 70 million to 95 million unique TCR beta chains were counted across the approximately 640 repertoires, and around 10 million of these chains were shared by at least two donors. Raw reads were error-corrected and collapsed into unique sequences with a nearest-neighbor algorithm that merged closely related sequences to remove PCR and sequencing errors. V, D and J gene segments were assigned by aligning CDR3 sequences to IMGT reference sequences. For a sequence to be retained, a match of at least six nucleotides to both a V gene segment and a J gene segment was required. Rearrangements were classified as productive when the CDR3 lacked stop codons and remained in frame with V and J, and all other rearrangements were classified as non-productive. CDR3 was defined by IMGT convention, running from the second conserved V-encoded cysteine to the conserved J-encoded phenylalanine. The earlier analysis of about 620 of the donors excluded sequences that lacked an unambiguous match to a single V gene segment. In an earlier analysis of 450 to 750 of the donors, a V segment was called functional when productive rearrangements were above 56.7%, and segregating when the standard deviation between donors exceeded 5%. A statistical classification framework was developed to diagnose cytomegalovirus status using the catalog of TCR beta chain sequences. In a later analysis, V and J genes were assigned by comparing TCR nucleotide sequences against IMGT/GENE-DB human TR gene sequences. A later analysis assigned CDR3 sequences and most-parsimonious VDJ recombination scenarios with the TCRdist pipeline. In a later analysis, each TCR beta chain was defined by its CDR3 amino acid sequence together with its V-gene family, and reads lacking a unique V-gene family were excluded. In a later analysis, 500 to 650 highly shared, low-generation-probability nucleotide sequences were removed to address suspected cross-contamination and a sequencing artifact. For each public chain, a later analysis derived a clonal expansion index from normalized ranks of inferred template counts within each repertoire. In a later analysis, generation probabilities were computed with a VDJ recombination model fitted to out-of-frame rearrangements, and the resulting probabilities were checked against IGoR. Hypergeometric tests were used in a later analysis to score TCR-TCR, TCR-HLA and TCR-CMV co-occurrence, with a repertoire-size bias correction applied to the TCR pairs. In a later analysis, false discovery rates were estimated by permuting HLA or CMV assignments 20 times. In a later analysis, co-occurring TCRs were grouped using DBSCAN, with TCRdist sequence similarity added in when clustering inside HLA-allele-positive subsets. For co-occurrence clustering, repertoires with fewer than 30,000 or more than 120,000 public chains were excluded, along with five or six repertoires with anomalous nucleotide sharing. TCRdb took over this immuneACCESS table, retaining in-frame rearrangements with V and J assigned. Such tables are incomplete; in checked studies, under half of the missing clones stem from an unresolved V gene, and the remainder is unexplained. That table gives V, J and clone size, and the DNA gave D and trimming. A total of 170,000 or so clones appear in this sample, approximately 79% of them only once. Around 0.69% of the sample rests with the top ten.

After removal of 4 bases from V and 1 base from J, the junction retains 4 bases not matched to a gene. The germline V gene supplies CDR1 SGHRS and CDR2 YFSETQ. CDR3 length: 18 amino acids, cysteine to phenylalanine. Only the CDR3 region is kept as DNA, spanning 54 bases read in frame from base 1. Regarding this clone: Its antigen is unknown. The input lacks base qualities; no much larger clone sits a single base away.

The sample comprised PBMCs. The sequence came from a woman aged 40 to 50 in good health and CMV-seronegative. The chain was built from TRBV5-1 and TRBJ2-2, with 16 bases in between that match TRBD2. The encoded CDR3 is CASSVGLAGGLNTGELFF. Here is the DNA: TGCGCCAGCAGCGTGGGACTAGCGGGAGGGCTGAACACCGGGGAGCTGTTTTTT.